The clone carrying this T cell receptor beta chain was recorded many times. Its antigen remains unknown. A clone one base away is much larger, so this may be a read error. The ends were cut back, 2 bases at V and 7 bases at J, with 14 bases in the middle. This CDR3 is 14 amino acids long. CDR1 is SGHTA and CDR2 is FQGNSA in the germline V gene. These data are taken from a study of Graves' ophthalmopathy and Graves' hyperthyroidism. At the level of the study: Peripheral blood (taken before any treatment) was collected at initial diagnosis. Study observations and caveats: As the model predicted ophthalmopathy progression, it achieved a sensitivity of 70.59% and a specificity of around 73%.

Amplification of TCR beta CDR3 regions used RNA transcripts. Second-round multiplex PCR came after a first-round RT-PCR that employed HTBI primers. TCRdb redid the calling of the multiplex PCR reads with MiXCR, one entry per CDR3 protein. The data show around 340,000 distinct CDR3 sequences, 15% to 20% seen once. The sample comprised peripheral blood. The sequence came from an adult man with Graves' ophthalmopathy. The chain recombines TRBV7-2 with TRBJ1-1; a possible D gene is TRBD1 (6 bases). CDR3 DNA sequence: TGTGCCAGCAGCTTATCAGGGGAACGCATTGAAGCTTTCTTT. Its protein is CASSLSGERIEAFF.